What follows are 15 T cell receptor beta chains derived from one specimen sequenced in a study of cytomegalovirus exposure and HLA in healthy donors. The table came from immunoSEQ multiplex PCR; TCRdb's copy has only in-frame clones and leaves some out. In the table there are fewer than 130,000 clones, approximately 89% of which are singletons. The sequencing sample was made of PBMCs. The source of these receptors is a young woman in good health and CMV-seronegative.

The chain employs TRBV6-1 and TRBJ2-1; 8 bases align to TRBD1. This CDR3 has 16 amino acids. The germline gives CDR1 MNHNS, CDR2 SASEGT. J lost 3 bases, V lost 4 bases, and 8 bases had no gene match. CDR3 in amino acids: CASSATGALFYNEQFF. The CDR3 nucleotides are TGTGCCAGCAGTGCGACAGGGGCGTTATTCTACAATGAGCAGTTCTTC.

The rearrangement joins TRBV9 to TRBJ2-2; 13 bases fit TRBD2. The V gene's germline CDR1 is SGDLS and CDR2 YYNGEE. The CDR3 contains 19 residues. V shed 2 bases and J 4 bases; nucleotides not matched to a gene: 11. The DNA of the CDR3 is TGTGCCAGCAGCGTCGGACTAGCGGGGGCACCGGGTAGCACCGGGGAGCTGTTTTTT. It yields the protein CASSVGLAGAPGSTGELFF.

This chain links TRBV28 with TRBJ1-5, with a possible D match to TRBD1 (6 bases). From germline, CDR1 is MDHEN and CDR2 SYDVKM. The CDR3 spans 15 residues. V lost 8 bases and J lost 1, with 15 bases in between. The CDR3 DNA reads as TGTGCCAGCGGACACAGGGATCGGAGCAATCAGCCCCAGCATTTT. Translation: CASGHRDRSNQPQHF.

This clone has more than one count but fewer than ten. V usage is TRBV5-6 and J usage is TRBJ1-2; D uncertain. Germline CDR1 and CDR2: SGHDT and YYEEEE. The CDR3 sequence is 12 residues long. The germline V and J ends were trimmed by 1 base and 7 bases, with 8 bases remaining between them. The CDR3 region has the DNA TGTGCCAGCAGCTTGTCCGTCGGTGGCTACACCTTC. This encodes CASSLSVGGYTF.

The chain joins TRBV5-4 to TRBJ2-7; D is undetermined. CDR3 length: 13 residues. The germline CDR1 and CDR2 sequences are SGHNT and YYREEE (reference sequence). The ends were cut back, 4 bases at V and 3 bases at J, with 11 bases in the middle. CDR3 DNA sequence: TGTGCCAGCAGCCTGGACCCAGGCTACGAGCAGTACTTC. The encoded protein is CASSLDPGYEQYF.

This clone was picked up one time. The chain joins TRBV28 to TRBJ1-1; D possibly corresponds to TRBD1 (5 bases). Trimming took off 2 bases at V and 4 bases at J, with 14 bases between the two ends. Germline CDR1 is MDHEN and CDR2 is SYDVKM. This CDR3 is built from 15 residues. DNA of the CDR3: TGTGCCAGCAGTTTAAGCGCAGGGCTCGGCACTGAAGCTTTCTTT. This translates into CASSLSAGLGTEAFF.

The chain uses TRBV15 and TRBJ1-1; 8 bases map to TRBD1. The V gene's germline CDR1 is LNHNV and CDR2 YYDKDF (reference sequence). J gave up 4 bases and V 5 bases, and 3 bases lay outside the gene matches. The CDR3 is 13 residues long. The CDR3: CATSVTGGTEAFF. The CDR3 nucleotides read TGTGCCACCAGCGTTACAGGGGGCACTGAAGCTTTCTTT.

The rearrangement joins TRBV7-9 to TRBJ2-1; a possible D gene is TRBD2 (6 bases). This CDR3 is built from 16 residues. V was trimmed by 2 bases and J by 4 bases, leaving 15 bases between them. The V gene's germline CDR1 is SEHNR and CDR2 FQNEAQ (reference sequence). The CDR3 here is CASSLPWRGPYNEQFF. In DNA form, the CDR3 reads TGTGCCAGCAGCTTACCGTGGCGGGGTCCATACAATGAGCAGTTCTTC.

The chain carries TRBV5-4 and TRBJ2-2; D is perhaps TRBD1 (5 bases). The CDR3 sequence is 13 residues long. CDR1 and CDR2 from the germline V gene are SGHNT and YYREEE (reference sequence). Deletions cut 4 bases from V and 8 bases from J, with 12 bases between. The CDR3 DNA reads as TGTGCCAGCAGCCCCTACCAGGGTGGGGAGCTGTTTTTT. Protein product: CASSPYQGGELFF.

A remark on this clone: The same CDR3 also results from other DNA sequences found in this sample. J is TRBJ2-2 and V is TRBV5-1; D perhaps matches TRBD2 (5 bases). This CDR3 spans 14 amino acids. CDR1 and CDR2 (germline): SGHRS, YFSETQ. V was trimmed by 7 bases and J by 2 bases, leaving 12 bases between them. This CDR3 is CASRGGGNTGELFF. The CDR3, as DNA: TGCGCCAGCCGTGGCGGAGGCAACACCGGGGAGCTGTTTTTT.

The V and J genes are TRBV4-1 and TRBJ1-5, with D possibly being TRBD1 (6 bases). V lost 0 bases and J 7 bases, leaving 13 bases between the germline ends. The CDR3 spans 15 residues. Germline V gene data show CDR1 as MGHRA and CDR2 as YSYEKL. The DNA for the CDR3 is TGCGCCAGCAGCCAAGAGGGGCAGGGGATACAGCCCCAGCATTTT. Translation: CASSQEGQGIQPQHF.

J is TRBJ1-5 and V is TRBV27; 7 bases fit TRBD1. V shed 7 bases and J 1 base; nucleotides not matched to a gene: 10. Germline V gives CDR1 MNHEY, CDR2 SMNVEV (reference sequence). The CDR3 has 16 residues. In nucleotides, the CDR3 is TGTGCCAGCAAGCCGAGGGGGCTTTGGAGCAATCAGCCCCAGCATTTT. This translates into CASKPRGLWSNQPQHF.

The V and J genes are TRBV6-6 and TRBJ1-1; D might be TRBD1 (5 bases). The CDR3 contains 11 residues. CDR1 and CDR2 from the germline V gene are MNHNY and SVGAGI (reference sequence). Trimming took 5 bases from V and 8 from J, leaving 9 bases between them. The CDR3 DNA reads TGTGCCAGCAGTCAGGGCTCCGAAGCTTTCTTT. Amino acid sequence: CASSQGSEAFF.

In nucleotides, the CDR3 is TGCGCCAGCAGCCCCGGGACAGCTTGGAGCCCTAACTATGGCTACACCTTC. Protein sequence: CASSPGTAWSPNYGYTF. The rearrangement links TRBV5-1 to TRBJ1-2; TRBD1 matches at 7 bases. V gave up 4 bases and J gave up 0 bases; unmatched junction bases: 12. This CDR3 is 17 amino acids long. Germline V gene data show CDR1 as SGHRS and CDR2 as YFSETQ.

This sequence joins TRBV4-3 and TRBJ2-5, with 10 bases identical to TRBD2. V shed 3 bases, J shed 4 bases, and the junction held 5 bases outside the gene matches. The CDR3 covers 15 residues. Germline V gene lookup returns CDR1 LGHNA and CDR2 YSLEER. The CDR3 region has the DNA TGCGCCAGCAGCCAGCTAGCGGGAGTTGGAGAGACCCAGTACTTC. Its protein is CASSQLAGVGETQYF.